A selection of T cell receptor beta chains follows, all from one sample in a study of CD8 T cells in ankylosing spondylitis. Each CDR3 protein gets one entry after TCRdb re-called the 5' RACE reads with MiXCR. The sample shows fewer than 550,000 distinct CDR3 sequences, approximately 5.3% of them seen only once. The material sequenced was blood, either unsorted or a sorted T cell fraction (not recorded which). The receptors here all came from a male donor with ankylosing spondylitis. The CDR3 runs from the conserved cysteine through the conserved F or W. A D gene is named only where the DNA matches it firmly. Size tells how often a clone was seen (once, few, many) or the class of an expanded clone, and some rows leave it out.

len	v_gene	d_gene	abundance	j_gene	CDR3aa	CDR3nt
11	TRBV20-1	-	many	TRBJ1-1	CSAKGRTEAFF	TGCAGTGCTAAAGGACGGACTGAAGCTTTCTTT
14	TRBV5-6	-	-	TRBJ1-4	CASSSPTEHEKLFF	TGTGCCAGCAGCTCACCGACGGAACATGAAAAACTGTTTTTT
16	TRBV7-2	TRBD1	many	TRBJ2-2	CASRQTGTGTTGELFF	TGTGCCAGCAGACAAACCGGGACAGGGACCACCGGGGAGCTGTTTTTT
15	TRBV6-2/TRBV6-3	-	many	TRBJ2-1	CASRKQMQGRDEQFF	TGTGCCAGCAGAAAACAGATGCAGGGGAGGGATGAGCAGTTCTTC
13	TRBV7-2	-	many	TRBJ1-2	CASSLLRHRDYTF	TGTGCCAGCAGCTTATTAAGGCACAGGGACTACACCTTC
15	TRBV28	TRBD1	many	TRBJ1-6	CASSLGDRGGSPLHF	TGTGCCAGCAGTTTAGGGGACAGGGGGGGTTCACCCCTCCACTTT
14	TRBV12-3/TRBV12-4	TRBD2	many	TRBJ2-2	CASSLRERAGELFF	TGTGCCAGCAGTTTGCGGGAGCGGGCCGGGGAGCTGTTTTTT
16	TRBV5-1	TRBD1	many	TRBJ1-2	CASSLETGGISYGYTF	TGCGCCAGCAGCTTGGAGACAGGGGGCATCTCGTATGGCTACACCTTC
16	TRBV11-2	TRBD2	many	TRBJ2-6	CASRGLAGERANVLTF	TGTGCCAGCAGGGGACTAGCGGGAGAGAGGGCCAACGTCCTGACTTTC
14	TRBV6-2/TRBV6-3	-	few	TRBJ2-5	CASSSPRQRKTQYF	TGTGCCAGCAGCTCCCCTCGACAGCGGAAGACCCAGTACTTC
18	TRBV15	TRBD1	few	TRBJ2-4	CATSRDRSTGGSKNIQYF	TGTGCCACCAGCAGAGATCGGAGCACAGGGGGTTCCAAAAACATTCAGTACTTC
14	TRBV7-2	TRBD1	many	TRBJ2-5	CASSFNRGKETQYF	TGTGCCAGCAGCTTTAACAGGGGGAAAGAGACCCAGTACTTC
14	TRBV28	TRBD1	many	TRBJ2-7	CASSLQGGAYEQYF	TGTGCCAGCAGTCTTCAAGGGGGCGCCTACGAGCAGTACTTC
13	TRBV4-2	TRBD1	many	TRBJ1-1	CASSEDRVSEAFF	TGTGCCAGCAGTGAGGACAGGGTGTCCGAAGCTTTCTTT
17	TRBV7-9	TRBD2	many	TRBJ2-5	CASSLEGAGEVRETQYF	TGTGCCAGCAGCTTAGAAGGAGCGGGAGAAGTACGTGAGACCCAGTACTTC
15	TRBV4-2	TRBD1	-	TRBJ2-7	CASSRGTVQAYEQYF	TGTGCCAGCAGCCGAGGGACAGTACAGGCCTACGAGCAGTACTTC
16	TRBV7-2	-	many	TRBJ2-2	CASSTRGTFNTGELFF	TGTGCCAGCAGCACCCGAGGGACTTTTAACACCGGGGAGCTGTTTTTT
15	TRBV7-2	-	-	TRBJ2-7	CASSSNRGGSYEQYF	TGTGCCAGCAGCTCTAACAGGGGGGGGTCCTACGAGCAGTACTTC
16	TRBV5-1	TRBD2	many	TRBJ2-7	CASSFDPVRGGYEQYF	TGCGCCAGCAGCTTTGACCCCGTTCGCGGGGGCTACGAGCAGTACTTC
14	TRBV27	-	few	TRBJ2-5	CASSIRGRQETQYF	TGTGCCAGCAGTATTCGGGGGAGACAAGAGACCCAGTACTTC
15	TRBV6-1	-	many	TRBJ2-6	CASSRWGAGANVLTF	TGTGCCAGCAGTAGGTGGGGGGCTGGGGCCAACGTCCTGACTTTC
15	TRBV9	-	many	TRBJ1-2	CASSIAQTGNYGYTF	TGTGCCAGCAGCATCGCCCAGACAGGAAACTATGGCTACACCTTC
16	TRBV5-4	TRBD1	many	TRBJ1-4	CASSLSNTGGTEKLFF	TGTGCCAGCAGCTTGAGTAATACAGGGGGGACGGAGAAACTGTTTTTT
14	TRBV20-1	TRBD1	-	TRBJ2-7	CSARPPGQGAEQYF	TGCAGTGCCCGTCCTCCGGGACAGGGGGCCGAGCAGTACTTC
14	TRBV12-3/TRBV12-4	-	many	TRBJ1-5	CASSSGSEGQPQHF	TGTGCCAGCAGTTCCGGTAGCGAAGGTCAGCCCCAGCATTTT
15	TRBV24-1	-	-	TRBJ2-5	CATSDGRSVRETQYF	TGTGCCACCAGTGATGGCAGATCAGTCCGAGAGACCCAGTACTTC
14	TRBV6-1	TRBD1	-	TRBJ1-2	CASSLGQGATGYTF	TGTGCCAGCAGCCTGGGACAGGGGGCGACCGGCTACACCTTC
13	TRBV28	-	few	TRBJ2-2	CASSLTITGELFF	TGTGCCAGCAGTTTGACCATCACCGGGGAGCTGTTTTTT
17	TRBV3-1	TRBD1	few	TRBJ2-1	CASSQISLGTGPNEQFF	TGTGCCAGCAGTCAGATCTCTCTTGGGACAGGGCCCAATGAGCAGTTCTTC
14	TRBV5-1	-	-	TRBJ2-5	CASDPTGIQETQYF	TGCGCCAGCGACCCCACAGGAATTCAAGAGACCCAGTACTTC
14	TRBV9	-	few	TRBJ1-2	CASSVNDRAWGYTF	TGTGCCAGCAGCGTTAATGACAGAGCTTGGGGCTACACCTTC
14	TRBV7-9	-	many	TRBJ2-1	CASSPGVSYNEQFF	TGTGCCAGCAGCCCGGGGGTTTCCTACAATGAGCAGTTCTTC
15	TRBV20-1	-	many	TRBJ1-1	CSARNPWGSNTEAFF	TGCAGTGCTAGAAATCCCTGGGGGTCGAACACTGAAGCTTTCTTT
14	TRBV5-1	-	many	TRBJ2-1	CASSSMDSPVEQFF	TGCGCCAGCAGCTCAATGGACTCGCCCGTTGAGCAGTTCTTC
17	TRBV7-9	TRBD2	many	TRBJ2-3	CASSSNRLAGDTDTQYF	TGTGCCAGCAGCTCTAATAGACTAGCGGGAGACACAGATACGCAGTATTTT
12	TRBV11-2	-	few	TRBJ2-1	CASSPRAGEQFF	TGTGCCAGCAGCCCCCGGGCAGGGGAGCAGTTCTTC
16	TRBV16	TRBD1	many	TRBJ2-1	CASSQLRDSLDNEQFF	TGTGCCAGCAGCCAATTACGGGACAGTTTAGACAATGAGCAGTTCTTC
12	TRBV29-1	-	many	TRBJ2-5	CSVELAQETQYF	TGCAGCGTTGAACTAGCGCAAGAGACCCAGTACTTC
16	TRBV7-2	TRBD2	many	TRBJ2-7	CASSLAFRTSDYEQYF	TGTGCCAGCAGCTTAGCGTTCCGGACTAGCGACTACGAGCAGTACTTC
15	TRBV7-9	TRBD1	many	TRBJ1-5	CASSLGTGNSQPQHF	TGTGCCAGCAGCTTAGGGACAGGGAATAGTCAGCCCCAGCATTTT